The T cell receptor beta chain under discussion was sequenced for a study of response to subunit inactivated influenza vaccine. From the RT-PCR reads, TCRdb called clonotypes with MiXCR, one entry per CDR3 protein. The data show approximately 200,000 distinct CDR3 sequences, under 15% seen once. The V and J ends lost 0 bases and 7 bases respectively, with 12 bases between them. CDR3 length: 15 amino acids. CDR1 is LGHNA and CDR2 is YSLEER in the germline V gene. Study findings and constraints: Authors suggested that a seasonal influenza vaccination recruits few new T cells each time.

This clonotype was found a few times. The antigen is unknown. The sample consisted of CD8+ T cells sorted from PBMCs, taken 4 to 6 days after vaccination. The chain has TRBV4-3 and TRBJ2-2; D is possibly TRBD1 (5 bases). The clonotype originates from a man in his fifties or sixties who received an inactivated influenza vaccine. CDR3: CASSQDLQGGGELFF. CDR3 in DNA: TGCGCCAGCAGCCAAGATTTGCAGGGCGGCGGGGAGCTGTTTTTT.